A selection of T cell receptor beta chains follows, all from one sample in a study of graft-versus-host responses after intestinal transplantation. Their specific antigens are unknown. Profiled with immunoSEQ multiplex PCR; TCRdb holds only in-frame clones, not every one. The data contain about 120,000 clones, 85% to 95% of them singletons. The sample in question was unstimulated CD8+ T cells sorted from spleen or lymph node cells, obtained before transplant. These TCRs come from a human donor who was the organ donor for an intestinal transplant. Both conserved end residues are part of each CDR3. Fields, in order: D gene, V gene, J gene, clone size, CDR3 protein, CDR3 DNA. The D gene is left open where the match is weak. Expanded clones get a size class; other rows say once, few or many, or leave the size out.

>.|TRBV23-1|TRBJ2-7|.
CASSPPATGGPLSYEQYF
TGCGCCAGCAGTCCCCCTGCGACGGGGGGCCCCCTCTCCTACGAGCAGTACTTC
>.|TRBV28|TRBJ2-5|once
CASSRGETQYF
TGTGCCAGCAGCCGTGGAGAGACCCAGTACTTC
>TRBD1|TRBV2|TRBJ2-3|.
CASRSYGTGGPYTQYF
TGTGCCAGCAGGTCTTACGGGACAGGGGGTCCTTATACGCAGTATTTT
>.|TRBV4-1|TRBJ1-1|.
CASSQETRNTEAFF
TGCGCCAGCAGCCAAGAAACGAGGAACACTGAAGCTTTCTTT
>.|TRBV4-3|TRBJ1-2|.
CASSFRDGDLYGYTF
TGCGCCAGCAGCTTCCGGGACGGAGACCTATATGGCTACACCTTC
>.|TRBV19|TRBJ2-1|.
CASRGTTTYNEQFF
TGTGCCAGTAGAGGGACAACGACCTACAATGAGCAGTTCTTC
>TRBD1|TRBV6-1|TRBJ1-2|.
CASSVRQGLGYGYTF
TGTGCCAGCAGTGTCCGACAGGGTTTGGGCTATGGCTACACCTTC
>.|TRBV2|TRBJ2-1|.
CASSDTRKEQFF
TGTGCCAGCAGTGATACGAGGAAGGAGCAGTTCTTC
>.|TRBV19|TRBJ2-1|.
CASSIQGVSYNEQFF
TGTGCCAGTAGTATACAGGGAGTATCCTACAATGAGCAGTTCTTC
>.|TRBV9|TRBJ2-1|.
CASSANNEQFF
TGTGCCAGCAGCGCGAACAATGAGCAGTTCTTC
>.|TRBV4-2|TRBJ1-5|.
CASSQDIGGSQPQHF
TGTGCCAGCAGCCAAGATATAGGTGGTAGTCAGCCCCAGCATTTT
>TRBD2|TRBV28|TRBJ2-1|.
CASSFTGTSGPYNEQFF
TGTGCCAGCAGTTTCACCGGGACTAGCGGGCCTTACAATGAGCAGTTCTTC
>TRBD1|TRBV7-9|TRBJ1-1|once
CASSLGGGGLAFF
TGTGCCAGCAGCTTAGGAGGAGGGGGCTTAGCTTTCTTT
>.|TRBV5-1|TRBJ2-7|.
CASSQGPVGSYEQYF
TGCGCCAGCAGCCAAGGACCCGTGGGGTCCTACGAGCAGTACTTC
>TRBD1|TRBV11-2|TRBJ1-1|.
CASSGQGGTEAFF
TGTGCCAGCAGTGGACAGGGAGGTACTGAAGCTTTCTTT
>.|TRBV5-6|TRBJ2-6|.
CASSPVPTRVSGANVLTF
TGTGCCAGCAGCCCGGTACCGACACGTGTCTCTGGGGCCAACGTCCTGACTTTC
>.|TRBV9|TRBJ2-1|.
CASSVVEVGDEQFF
TGTGCCAGCAGCGTAGTCGAGGTTGGCGATGAGCAGTTCTTC
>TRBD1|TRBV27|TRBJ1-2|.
CASSFVGTEYGYTF
TGTGCCAGCAGTTTCGTTGGGACAGAGTATGGCTACACCTTC
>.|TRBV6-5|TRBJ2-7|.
CASSTGRGYEQYF
TGTGCCAGCAGTACCGGGCGAGGATACGAGCAGTACTTC